A selection of T cell receptor beta chains follows, all from one sample in a study of STAT5B mutations in CD4+ large granular lymphocyte leukemia. Generated by immunoSEQ multiplex PCR, the TCRdb table keeps only in-frame clones and is missing some. The table shows 37,000 or so clones, with about 85% occurring only once. The sequenced material came from CD4+ T cells from blood buffy coats. The receptor set was obtained from a human donor in good health. CDR3s include the opening cysteine and the closing phenylalanine or tryptophan. The D gene is left open where the match is weak. For some rows the clone size is stated as once, few or many, or as a class when expanded; others skip it.

clone_size	v_call	j_call	d_call	cdr3_aa	cdr3_nt
few	TRBV10-3	TRBJ1-5	NA	CAISVTLGRDQPQHF	TGTGCCATCAGTGTAACCCTGGGCAGAGATCAGCCCCAGCATTTT
NA	TRBV28	TRBJ1-1	NA	CASRWGQNTEAFF	TGTGCCAGCAGGTGGGGACAGAACACTGAAGCTTTCTTT
NA	TRBV5-1	TRBJ1-2	NA	CASSYDFYGYTF	TGCGCCAGCAGCTACGACTTCTATGGCTACACCTTC
NA	TRBV10-2	TRBJ2-5	NA	CASSENSGGGMKETQYF	TGCGCCAGCAGTGAGAATTCAGGAGGGGGGATGAAAGAGACCCAGTACTTC
NA	TRBV29-1	TRBJ2-1	TRBD1	CSVDRQGYNEQFF	TGCAGCGTTGACAGACAGGGTTACAATGAGCAGTTCTTC
NA	TRBV5-1	TRBJ2-7	TRBD2	CASSLAASGIYEQYF	TGCGCCAGCAGCTTGGCGGCTAGCGGGATCTACGAGCAGTACTTC
NA	TRBV5-5	TRBJ2-3	TRBD1	CASSPGQGGDTQYF	TGTGCCAGCAGCCCCGGACAGGGGGGAGATACGCAGTATTTT
NA	TRBV5-6	TRBJ2-5	TRBD1	CASSSKTGVETQYF	TGTGCCAGCAGCTCGAAAACAGGGGTAGAGACCCAGTACTTC
NA	TRBV7-2	TRBJ1-2	NA	CASSLSRADYGYTF	TGTGCCAGCAGCTTATCAAGGGCAGACTATGGCTACACCTTC
NA	TRBV7-8	TRBJ1-6	TRBD1	CASSLGQIDSPLHF	TGTGCCAGCAGCCTGGGACAGATCGATTCACCCCTCCACTTT
once	TRBV28	TRBJ2-7	TRBD2	CASSAPISGTAYEQYF	TGTGCCAGCAGTGCCCCGATTAGCGGGACGGCCTACGAGCAGTACTTC
NA	TRBV15	TRBJ2-4	NA	CATSSRGGTGSAKNIQYF	TGTGCCACCAGCAGTCGGGGGGGGACAGGGTCTGCCAAAAACATTCAGTACTTC
NA	TRBV28	TRBJ2-4	NA	CASSFVAAKNIQYF	TGTGCCAGCAGTTTTGTAGCAGCCAAAAACATTCAGTACTTC
NA	TRBV6-6	TRBJ1-1	TRBD1	CASSGGQGRTEAFF	TGTGCCAGCAGTGGCGGACAGGGCAGAACTGAAGCTTTCTTT
NA	TRBV27	TRBJ1-1	TRBD1	CASSLLAGGMNTEAFF	TGTGCCAGCAGTTTATTAGCAGGGGGCATGAACACTGAAGCTTTCTTT
NA	TRBV9	TRBJ2-2	NA	CASSVVGNTGELFF	TGTGCCAGCAGCGTAGTAGGGAACACCGGGGAGCTGTTTTTT
few	TRBV5-1	TRBJ2-3	NA	CASSLGGWVSADTQYF	TGCGCCAGCAGCTTGGGGGGCTGGGTTAGCGCAGATACGCAGTATTTT
NA	TRBV19	TRBJ2-1	TRBD2	CATSTSGRDEQFF	TGTGCCACCTCGACTAGCGGGAGAGATGAGCAGTTCTTC
NA	TRBV7-2	TRBJ2-5	NA	CASSLYWAGGETQYF	TGTGCCAGCAGCTTATACTGGGCAGGGGGGGAGACCCAGTACTTC
NA	TRBV7-8	TRBJ2-1	TRBD2	CASSLGASGSYGNEQFF	TGTGCCAGCAGCTTAGGGGCTAGCGGGAGCTACGGTAATGAGCAGTTCTTC
NA	TRBV5-4	TRBJ1-2	NA	CASSLDRGLNGYTF	TGTGCCAGCAGCTTGGATCGGGGGTTGAATGGCTACACCTTC
NA	TRBV19	TRBJ2-4	NA	CASSLRTADKNIQYF	TGTGCCAGTAGTCTCCGGACAGCCGATAAAAACATTCAGTACTTC
NA	TRBV19	TRBJ2-1	TRBD1	CASSRQGVRYNEQFF	TGTGCCAGTAGTAGGCAGGGGGTCCGCTACAATGAGCAGTTCTTC
NA	TRBV28	TRBJ1-4	NA	CASSLLNEKLFF	TGTGCCAGCAGTTTATTAAATGAAAAACTGTTTTTT
NA	TRBV5-4	TRBJ2-6	TRBD1	CASSPGTASSGANVLTF	TGTGCCAGCAGCCCCGGGACAGCCAGCTCTGGGGCCAACGTCCTGACTTTC
NA	TRBV9	TRBJ1-2	NA	CASSVGGFGYTF	TGTGCCAGCAGCGTAGGGGGTTTCGGCTACACCTTC
NA	TRBV5-1	TRBJ2-7	NA	CASSFEGVSYEQYF	TGCGCCAGCAGCTTTGAGGGAGTCTCCTACGAGCAGTACTTC
NA	TRBV7-8	TRBJ1-1	NA	CASSLAQGGTEAFF	TGTGCCAGCAGCTTAGCCCAGGGAGGGACTGAAGCTTTCTTT
NA	TRBV27	TRBJ2-5	NA	CASSPKGAGAYQETQYF	TGTGCCAGCAGCCCCAAGGGAGCAGGGGCCTACCAAGAGACCCAGTACTTC
NA	TRBV4-3	TRBJ1-2	NA	CASSQDLNEYGYTF	TGCGCCAGCAGCCAGGACCTGAACGAATATGGCTACACCTTC
NA	TRBV2	TRBJ1-1	TRBD1	CASSSNRGTNTEAFF	TGTGCCAGCAGTTCCAACAGGGGGACGAACACTGAAGCTTTCTTT
NA	TRBV2	TRBJ2-1	TRBD1	CATGTGGGEQFF	TGTGCCACAGGGACAGGGGGGGGTGAGCAGTTCTTC
NA	TRBV7-2	TRBJ1-1	TRBD1	CASSLDRRGTEAFF	TGTGCCAGCAGCTTAGACCGCAGGGGGACTGAAGCTTTCTTT
NA	TRBV15	TRBJ2-1	NA	CATSRERGGSYNEQFF	TGTGCCACCAGCCGGGAGAGGGGGGGATCCTACAATGAGCAGTTCTTC
NA	TRBV28	TRBJ1-4	NA	CASRLKGTNEKLFF	TGTGCCAGCAGATTGAAGGGTACTAATGAAAAACTGTTTTTT
once	TRBV28	TRBJ1-1	NA	CASIAGSNTEAFF	TGTGCCAGCATTGCAGGGTCGAACACTGAAGCTTTCTTT
NA	TRBV11-2	TRBJ2-5	TRBD1	CASSTGGGETQYF	TGTGCCAGCAGCACAGGGGGCGGAGAGACCCAGTACTTC
NA	TRBV14	TRBJ2-5	NA	CASSQIWQGLETQYF	TGTGCCAGCAGCCAAATTTGGCAGGGGCTAGAGACCCAGTACTTC
NA	TRBV19	TRBJ1-1	NA	CASSGLLNTEAFF	TGTGCCAGTAGTGGCCTTTTGAACACTGAAGCTTTCTTT
NA	TRBV5-6	TRBJ2-7	NA	CASSPGLHYEQYF	TGTGCCAGCAGCCCGGGACTCCACTACGAGCAGTACTTC
NA	TRBV2	TRBJ2-5	NA	CASSERETQYF	TGTGCCAGCAGTGAAAGAGAGACCCAGTACTTC